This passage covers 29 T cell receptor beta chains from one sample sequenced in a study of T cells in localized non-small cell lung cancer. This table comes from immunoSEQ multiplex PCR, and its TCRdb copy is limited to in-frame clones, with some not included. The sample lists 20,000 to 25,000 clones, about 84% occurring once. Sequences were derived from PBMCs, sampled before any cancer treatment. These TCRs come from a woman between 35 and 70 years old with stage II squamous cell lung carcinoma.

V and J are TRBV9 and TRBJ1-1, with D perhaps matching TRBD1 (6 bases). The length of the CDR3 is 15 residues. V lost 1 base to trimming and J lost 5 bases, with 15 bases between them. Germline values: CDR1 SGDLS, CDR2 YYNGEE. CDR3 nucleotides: TGTGCCAGCAGCGTAATGGGAGGGGGAGATACTGAAGCTTTCTTT. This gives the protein CASSVMGGGDTEAFF.

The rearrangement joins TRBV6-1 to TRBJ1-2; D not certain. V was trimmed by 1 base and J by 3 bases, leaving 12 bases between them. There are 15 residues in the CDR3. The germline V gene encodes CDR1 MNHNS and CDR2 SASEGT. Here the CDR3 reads CASSEEVNRDYGYTF. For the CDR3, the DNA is TGTGCCAGCAGTGAAGAAGTCAATCGGGACTATGGCTACACCTTC.

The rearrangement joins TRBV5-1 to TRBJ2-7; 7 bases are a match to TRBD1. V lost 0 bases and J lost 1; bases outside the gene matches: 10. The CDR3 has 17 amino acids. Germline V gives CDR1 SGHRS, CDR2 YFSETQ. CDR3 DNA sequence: TGCGCCAGCAGCTTGGGGGTCAAGACAGGGAAGTCCTACGAGCAGTACTTC. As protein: CASSLGVKTGKSYEQYF.

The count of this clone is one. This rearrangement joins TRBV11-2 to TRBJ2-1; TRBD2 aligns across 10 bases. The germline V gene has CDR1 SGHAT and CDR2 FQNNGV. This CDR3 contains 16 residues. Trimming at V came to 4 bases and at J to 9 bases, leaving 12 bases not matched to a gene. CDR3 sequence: CASSSVFSGRKFEQFF. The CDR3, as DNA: TGTGCCAGCAGCTCCGTCTTTAGCGGGAGGAAGTTTGAGCAGTTCTTC. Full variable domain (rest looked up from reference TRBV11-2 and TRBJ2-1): EAGVAQSPRYKIIEKRQSVAFWCNPISGHATLYWYQQILGQGPKLLIQFQNNGVVDDSQLPKDRFSAERLKGVDSTLKIQPAKLEDSAVYLCASSSVFSGRKFEQFFGPGTRLTVL.

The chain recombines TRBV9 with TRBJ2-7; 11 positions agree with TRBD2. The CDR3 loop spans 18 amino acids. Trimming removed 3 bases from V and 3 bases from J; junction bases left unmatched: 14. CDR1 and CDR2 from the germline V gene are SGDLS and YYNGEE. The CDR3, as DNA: TGTGCCAGCAGCGCCGCCGGGACTAGCGGACCTTTTATCTACGAGCAGTACTTC. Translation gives CASSAAGTSGPFIYEQYF. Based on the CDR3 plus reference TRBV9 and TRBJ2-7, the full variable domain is DSGVTQTPKHLITATGQRVTLRCSPRSGDLSVYWYQQSLDQGLQFLIQYYNGEERAKGNILERFSAQQFPDLHSELNLSSLELGDSALYFCASSAAGTSGPFIYEQYFGPGTRLTVT.

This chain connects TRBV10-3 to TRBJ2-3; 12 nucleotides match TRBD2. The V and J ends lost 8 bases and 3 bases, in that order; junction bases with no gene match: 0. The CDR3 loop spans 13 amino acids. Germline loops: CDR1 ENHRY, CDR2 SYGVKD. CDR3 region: CAIGLAGTDTQYF. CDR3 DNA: TGTGCCATCGGACTAGCGGGGACAGATACGCAGTATTTT.

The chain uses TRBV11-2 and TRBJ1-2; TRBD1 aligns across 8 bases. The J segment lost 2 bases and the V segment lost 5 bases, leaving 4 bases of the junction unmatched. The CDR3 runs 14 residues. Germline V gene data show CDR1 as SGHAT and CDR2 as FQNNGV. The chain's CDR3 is CASSAGQGNYGYTF. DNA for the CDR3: TGTGCCAGCAGCGCTGGACAGGGAAACTATGGCTACACCTTC.

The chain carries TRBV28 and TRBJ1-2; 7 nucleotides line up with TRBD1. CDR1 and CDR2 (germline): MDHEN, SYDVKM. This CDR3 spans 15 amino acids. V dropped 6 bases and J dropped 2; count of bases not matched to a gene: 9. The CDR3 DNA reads TGTGCCAGCAGATCTGGGGGACAGCTGAACTATGGCTACACCTTC. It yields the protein CASRSGGQLNYGYTF.

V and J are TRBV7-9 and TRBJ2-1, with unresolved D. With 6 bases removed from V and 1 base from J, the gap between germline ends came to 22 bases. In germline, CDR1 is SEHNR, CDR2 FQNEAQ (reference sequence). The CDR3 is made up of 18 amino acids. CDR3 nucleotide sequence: TGTGCCAGCAGTCCGCGGCCAGGATTGGGTAGTTCCTACAATGAGCAGTTCTTC. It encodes CASSPRPGLGSSYNEQFF. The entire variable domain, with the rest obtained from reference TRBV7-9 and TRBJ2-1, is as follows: DTGVSQNPRHKITKRGQNVTFRCDPISEHNRLYWYRQTLGQGPEFLTYFQNEAQLEKSRLLSDRFSAERPKGSFSTLEIQRTEQGDSAMYLCASSPRPGLGSSYNEQFFGPGTRLTVL.

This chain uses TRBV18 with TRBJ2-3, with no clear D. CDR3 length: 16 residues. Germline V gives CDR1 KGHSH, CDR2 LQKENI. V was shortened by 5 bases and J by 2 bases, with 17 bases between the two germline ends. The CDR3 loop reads CASSSSSVSFTDTQYF. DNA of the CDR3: TGTGCCAGCTCATCGTCATCCGTGTCCTTCACAGATACGCAGTATTTT.

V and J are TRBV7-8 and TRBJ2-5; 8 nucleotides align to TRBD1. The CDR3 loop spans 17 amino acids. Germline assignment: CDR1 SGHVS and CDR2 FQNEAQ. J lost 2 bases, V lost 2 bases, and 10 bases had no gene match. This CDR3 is CASSLSRTGGNQETQYF. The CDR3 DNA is TGTGCCAGCAGCTTATCCCGAACAGGGGGGAATCAAGAGACCCAGTACTTC.

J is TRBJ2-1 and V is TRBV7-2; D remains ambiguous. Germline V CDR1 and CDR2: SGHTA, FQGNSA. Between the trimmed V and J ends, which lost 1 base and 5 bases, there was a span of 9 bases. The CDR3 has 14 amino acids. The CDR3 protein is CASSLGIGNNEQFF. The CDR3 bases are TGTGCCAGCAGCTTAGGAATTGGGAACAATGAGCAGTTCTTC.

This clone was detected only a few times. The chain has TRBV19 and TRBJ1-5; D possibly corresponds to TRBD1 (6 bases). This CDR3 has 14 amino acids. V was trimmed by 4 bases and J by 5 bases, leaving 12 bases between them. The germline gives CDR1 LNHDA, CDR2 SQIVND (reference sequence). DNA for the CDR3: TGTGCCAGTAGTAGCAGGACAGTGTATCAGCCCCAGCATTTT. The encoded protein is CASSSRTVYQPQHF.

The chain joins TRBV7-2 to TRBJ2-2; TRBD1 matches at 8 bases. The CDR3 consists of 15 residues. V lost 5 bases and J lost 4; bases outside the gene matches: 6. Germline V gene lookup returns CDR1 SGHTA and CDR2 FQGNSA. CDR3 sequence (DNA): TGTGCCAGCAGCCGTAGGACAGGGTCCACCGGGGAGCTGTTTTTT. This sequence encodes CASSRRTGSTGELFF.

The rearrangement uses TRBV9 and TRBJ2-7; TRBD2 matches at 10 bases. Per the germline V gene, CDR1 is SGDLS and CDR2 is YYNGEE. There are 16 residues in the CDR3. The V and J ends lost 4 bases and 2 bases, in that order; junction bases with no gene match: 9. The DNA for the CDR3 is TGTGCCAGCAGCCGAGGACTAGCGGCTGTCGCCTACGAGCAGTACTTC. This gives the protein CASSRGLAAVAYEQYF.

Here the CDR3 reads CSVEIGTTEQYF. CDR3 coding DNA: TGCAGCGTTGAAATCGGCACTACGGAGCAGTACTTC. The chain employs TRBV29-1 and TRBJ2-7; D is unresolved. With 2 bases removed from V and 7 bases from J, the gap between germline ends came to 12 bases. The CDR3 is made up of 12 amino acids. Germline loops: CDR1 SQVTM, CDR2 ANQGSEA.

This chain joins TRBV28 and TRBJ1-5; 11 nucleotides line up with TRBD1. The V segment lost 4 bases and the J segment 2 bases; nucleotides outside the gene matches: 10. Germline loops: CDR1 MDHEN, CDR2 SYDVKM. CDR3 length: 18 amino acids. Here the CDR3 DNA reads TGTGCCAGCAGTTCCTGGGGACAGGGGGGGGGAGGCAATCAGCCCCAGCATTTT. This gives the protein CASSSWGQGGGGNQPQHF.

The CDR3 region is CASSPPTYGEQFF. CDR3 in DNA: TGTGCCAGCAGCCCTCCTACCTACGGAGAGCAGTTCTTC. The chain links TRBV5-8 to TRBJ2-1; D unresolved. CDR3 size: 13 residues. CDR1 SGHTS and CDR2 YDEGEE come from the germline V gene. The V gene lost 4 bases and the J gene lost 10 bases, with 15 bases spanning the gap.

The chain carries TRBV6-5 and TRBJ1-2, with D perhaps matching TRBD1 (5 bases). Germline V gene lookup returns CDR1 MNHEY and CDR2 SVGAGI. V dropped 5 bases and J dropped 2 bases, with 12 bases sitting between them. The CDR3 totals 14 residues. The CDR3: CASSPHGANYGYTF. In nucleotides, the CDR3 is TGTGCCAGCAGTCCCCACGGGGCGAACTATGGCTACACCTTC.

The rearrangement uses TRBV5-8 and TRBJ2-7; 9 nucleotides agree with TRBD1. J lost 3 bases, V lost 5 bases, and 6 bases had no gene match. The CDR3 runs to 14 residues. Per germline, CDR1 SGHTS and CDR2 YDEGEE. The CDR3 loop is CASSPDRGSYEQYF. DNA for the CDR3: TGTGCCAGCAGTCCCGACAGGGGGAGCTACGAGCAGTACTTC.

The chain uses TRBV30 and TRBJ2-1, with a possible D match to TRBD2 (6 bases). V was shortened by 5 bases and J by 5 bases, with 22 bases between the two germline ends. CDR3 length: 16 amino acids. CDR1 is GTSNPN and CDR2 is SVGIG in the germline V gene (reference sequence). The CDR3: CAWVARRPGAHNEQFF. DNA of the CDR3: TGTGCCTGGGTTGCGAGAAGGCCGGGAGCGCACAATGAGCAGTTCTTC. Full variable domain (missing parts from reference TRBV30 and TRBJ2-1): SQTIHQWPATLVQPVGSPLSLECTVEGTSNPNLYWYRQAAGRGLQLLFYSVGIGQISSEVPQNLSASRPQDRQFILSSKKLLLSDSGFYLCAWVARRPGAHNEQFFGPGTRLTVL.

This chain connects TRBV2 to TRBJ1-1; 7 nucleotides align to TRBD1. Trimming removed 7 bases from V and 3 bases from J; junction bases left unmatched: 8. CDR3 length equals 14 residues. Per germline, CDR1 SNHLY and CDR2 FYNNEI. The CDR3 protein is CASKGDRVYTEAFF. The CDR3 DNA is TGTGCCAGCAAAGGTGACAGGGTATACACTGAAGCTTTCTTT.

The CDR3 nucleotides read TGCGCCAGCAGCTTACTGGACAGTTACAATGAGCAGTTCTTC. Its translation: CASSLLDSYNEQFF. The chain has TRBV5-1 and TRBJ2-1, with TRBD1 as a possible D gene (6 bases). The CDR3 has 14 amino acids. Germline-derived CDR1 and CDR2 are SGHRS and YFSETQ. Trimming shortened V by 2 bases and J by 4 bases, and 10 bases separated the two germline ends.

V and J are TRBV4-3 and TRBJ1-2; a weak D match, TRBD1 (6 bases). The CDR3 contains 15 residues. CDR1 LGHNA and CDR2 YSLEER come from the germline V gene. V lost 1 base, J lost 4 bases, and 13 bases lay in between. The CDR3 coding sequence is TGCGCCAGCAGCCAAGCCCCGGACAGCAGCTATGGCTACACCTTC. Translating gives CASSQAPDSSYGYTF.

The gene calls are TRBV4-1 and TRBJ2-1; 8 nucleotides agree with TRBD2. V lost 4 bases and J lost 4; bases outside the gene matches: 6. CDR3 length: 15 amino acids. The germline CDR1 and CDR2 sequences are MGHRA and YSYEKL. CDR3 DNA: TGCGCCAGCAGCCTCCGGGAGGGCCAATACAATGAGCAGTTCTTC. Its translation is CASSLREGQYNEQFF.

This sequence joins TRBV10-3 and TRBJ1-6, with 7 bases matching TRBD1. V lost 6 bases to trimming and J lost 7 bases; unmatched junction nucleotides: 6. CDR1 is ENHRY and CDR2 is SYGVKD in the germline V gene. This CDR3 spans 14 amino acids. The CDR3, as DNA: TGTGCCATCAGGGGGGACAGTGGAAATTCACCCCTCCACTTT. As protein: CAIRGDSGNSPLHF.

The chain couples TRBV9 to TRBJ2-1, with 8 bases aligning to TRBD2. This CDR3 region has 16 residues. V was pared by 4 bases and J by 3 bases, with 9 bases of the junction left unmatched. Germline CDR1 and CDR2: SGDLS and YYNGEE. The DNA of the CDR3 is TGTGCCAGCAGCTTACCAGGACTAGCCGACTACAATGAGCAGTTCTTC. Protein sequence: CASSLPGLADYNEQFF. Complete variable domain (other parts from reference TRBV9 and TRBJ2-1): DSGVTQTPKHLITATGQRVTLRCSPRSGDLSVYWYQQSLDQGLQFLIQYYNGEERAKGNILERFSAQQFPDLHSELNLSSLELGDSALYFCASSLPGLADYNEQFFGPGTRLTVL.

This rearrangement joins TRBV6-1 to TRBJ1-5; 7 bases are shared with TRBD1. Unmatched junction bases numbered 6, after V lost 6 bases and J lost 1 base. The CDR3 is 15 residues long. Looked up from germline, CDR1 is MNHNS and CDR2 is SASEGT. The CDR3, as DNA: TGTGCCAGCAGAAACAGGGGAGAGAGCAATCAGCCCCAGCATTTT. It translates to CASRNRGESNQPQHF.

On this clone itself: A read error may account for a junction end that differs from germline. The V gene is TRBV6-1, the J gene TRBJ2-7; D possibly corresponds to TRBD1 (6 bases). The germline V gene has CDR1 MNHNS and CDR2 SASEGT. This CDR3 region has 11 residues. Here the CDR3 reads CASRVGTRKLF. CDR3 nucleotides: TGTGCCAGCAGGGTCGGGACACGGAAGCTCTTC.